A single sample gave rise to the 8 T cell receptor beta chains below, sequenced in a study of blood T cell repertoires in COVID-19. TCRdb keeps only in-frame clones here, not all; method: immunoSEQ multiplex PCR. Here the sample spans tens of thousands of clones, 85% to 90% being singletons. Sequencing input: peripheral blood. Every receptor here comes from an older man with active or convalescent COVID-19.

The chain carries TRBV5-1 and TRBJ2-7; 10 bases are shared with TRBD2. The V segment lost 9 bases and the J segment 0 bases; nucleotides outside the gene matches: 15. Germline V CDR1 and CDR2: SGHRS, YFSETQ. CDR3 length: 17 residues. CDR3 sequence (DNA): TGCGCCAACAGAAGGTGGGGGGGACTAGCGTTCTCCTACGAGCAGTACGTC. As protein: CANRRWGGLAFSYEQYV.

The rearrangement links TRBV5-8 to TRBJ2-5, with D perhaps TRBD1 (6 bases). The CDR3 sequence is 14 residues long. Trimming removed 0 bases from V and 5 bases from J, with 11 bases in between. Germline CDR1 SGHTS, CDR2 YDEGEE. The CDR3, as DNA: TGTGCCAGCAGCTTGGACAGGGCAGGGGAGACCCAGTACTTC. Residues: CASSLDRAGETQYF.

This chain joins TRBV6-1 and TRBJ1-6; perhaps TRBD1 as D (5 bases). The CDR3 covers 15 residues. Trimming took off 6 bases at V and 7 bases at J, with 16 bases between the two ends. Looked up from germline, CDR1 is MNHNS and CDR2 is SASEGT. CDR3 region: CASSERHGGNSPLHF. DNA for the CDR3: TGTGCCAGCAGCGAAAGACATGGGGGGAATTCACCCCTCCACTTT.

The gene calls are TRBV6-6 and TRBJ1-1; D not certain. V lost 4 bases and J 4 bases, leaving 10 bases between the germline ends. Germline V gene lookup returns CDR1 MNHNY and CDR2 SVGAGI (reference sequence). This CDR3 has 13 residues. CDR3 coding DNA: TGTGCCAGCAGTTGGGAGGGTGGCACTGAAGCTTTCTTT. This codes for CASSWEGGTEAFF.

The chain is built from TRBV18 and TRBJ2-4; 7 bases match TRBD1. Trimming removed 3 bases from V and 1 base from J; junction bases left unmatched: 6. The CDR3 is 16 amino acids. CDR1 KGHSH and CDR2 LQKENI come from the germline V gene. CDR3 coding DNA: TGTGCCAGCTCACCTGACAGGGCTGGGGCCAAAAACATTCAGTACTTC. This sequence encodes CASSPDRAGAKNIQYF.

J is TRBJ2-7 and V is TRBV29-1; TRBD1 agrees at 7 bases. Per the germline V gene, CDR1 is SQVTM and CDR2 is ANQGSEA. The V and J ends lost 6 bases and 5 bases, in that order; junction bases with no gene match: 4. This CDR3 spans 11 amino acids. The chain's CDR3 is CSVTGAHEQYV. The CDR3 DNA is TGCAGCGTAACAGGGGCCCACGAGCAGTACGTC.

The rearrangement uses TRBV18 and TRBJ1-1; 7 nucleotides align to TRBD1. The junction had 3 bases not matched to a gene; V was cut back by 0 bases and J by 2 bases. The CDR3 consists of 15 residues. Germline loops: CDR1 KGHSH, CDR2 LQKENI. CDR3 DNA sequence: TGTGCCAGCTCACCACCACAGGGGCAAAACACTGAAGCTTTCTTT. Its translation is CASSPPQGQNTEAFF.

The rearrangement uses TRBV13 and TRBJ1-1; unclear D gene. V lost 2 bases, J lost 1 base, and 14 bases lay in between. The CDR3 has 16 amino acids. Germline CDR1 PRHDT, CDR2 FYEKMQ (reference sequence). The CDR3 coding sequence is TGTGCCAGCAGCTTATTCTCGCCGAGGGAGAACACTGAAGCTTTCTTT. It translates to CASSLFSPRENTEAFF.